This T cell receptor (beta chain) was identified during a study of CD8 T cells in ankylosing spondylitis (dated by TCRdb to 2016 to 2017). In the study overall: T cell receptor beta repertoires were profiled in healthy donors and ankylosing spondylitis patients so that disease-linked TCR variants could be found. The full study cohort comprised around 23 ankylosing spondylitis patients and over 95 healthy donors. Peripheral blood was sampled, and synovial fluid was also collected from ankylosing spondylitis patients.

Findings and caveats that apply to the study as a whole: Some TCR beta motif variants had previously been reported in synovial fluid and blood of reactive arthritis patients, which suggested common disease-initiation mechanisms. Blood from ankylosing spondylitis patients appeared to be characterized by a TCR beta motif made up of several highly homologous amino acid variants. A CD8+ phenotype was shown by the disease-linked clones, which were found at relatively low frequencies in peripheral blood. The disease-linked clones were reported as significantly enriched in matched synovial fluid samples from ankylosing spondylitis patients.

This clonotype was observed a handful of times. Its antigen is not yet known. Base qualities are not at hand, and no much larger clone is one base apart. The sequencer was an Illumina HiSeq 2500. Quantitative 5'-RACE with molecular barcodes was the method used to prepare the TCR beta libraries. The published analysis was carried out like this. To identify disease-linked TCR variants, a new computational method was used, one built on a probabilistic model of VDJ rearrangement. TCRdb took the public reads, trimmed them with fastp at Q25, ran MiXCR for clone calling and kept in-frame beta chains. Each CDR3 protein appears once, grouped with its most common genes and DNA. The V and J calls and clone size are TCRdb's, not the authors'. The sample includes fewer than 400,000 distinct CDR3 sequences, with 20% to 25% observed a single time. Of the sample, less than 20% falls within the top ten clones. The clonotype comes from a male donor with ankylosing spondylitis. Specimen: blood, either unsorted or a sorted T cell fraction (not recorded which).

The CDR3 region reads CSAHSTDTQYF. The DNA reads TGCAGTGCTCATAGCACAGATACGCAGTATTTT. The chain is assembled from TRBV20-1 and TRBJ2-3; the D gene lacks a confident call. The cysteine opens and the phenylalanine closes a CDR3 of 11 amino acids. Just the 33-base CDR3 DNA is kept, in frame starting at base 1. A distance of 3 bases separates the germline ends of V and J, which lose 5 bases and 0 bases respectively. Based on the germline V gene (reference sequence), the CDR1 and CDR2 sequences are DFQATT and SNEGSKA.